The 6 T cell receptor beta chains below were found in one sample sequenced in a study of blood T cell repertoires in COVID-19. Only in-frame clones appear in the TCRdb table, and some are missing; sequencing was by immunoSEQ multiplex PCR. The data hold tens of thousands of clones, with about nine tenths observed a single time. The sample taken for sequencing was peripheral blood. These receptors all stem from a human donor in a cohort sampled during active COVID-19.

J is TRBJ2-7 and V is TRBV9, with D possibly TRBD1 on 5 matching bases. CDR1 and CDR2 (germline): SGDLS, YYNGEE. This CDR3 is built from 12 residues. V gave up 2 bases and J gave up 4 bases, with 7 bases separating them. CDR3 region: CASSVQGYEQYF. In nucleotides, the CDR3 is TGTGCCAGCAGCGTGCAGGGATACGAGCAGTACTTC. Based on the CDR3 plus reference TRBV9 and TRBJ2-7, the full variable domain is DSGVTQTPKHLITATGQRVTLRCSPRSGDLSVYWYQQSLDQGLQFLIQYYNGEERAKGNILERFSAQQFPDLHSELNLSSLELGDSALYFCASSVQGYEQYFGPGTRLTVT.

V is TRBV6-5 and J is TRBJ1-2, with 8 bases that match TRBD1. Germline-derived CDR1 and CDR2 are MNHEY and SVGAGI. With 6 bases clipped from V and 2 bases from J, the junction kept 2 bases outside the gene matches. CDR3 length: 13 residues. The CDR3 loop reads CASSDRGNYGYTF. The CDR3 DNA follows: TGTGCCAGCAGCGACAGGGGAAACTATGGCTACACCTTC.

In its sample, this clone was seen once. CDR3 amino acids: CASSDWGGRVHNEQFF. In DNA form, the CDR3 reads TGTGCCAGCAGTGATTGGGGCGGGAGAGTCCACAATGAGCAGTTCTTC. The rearrangement joins TRBV2 to TRBJ2-1, with 7 positions matching TRBD2. Germline CDR1 is SNHLY and CDR2 is FYNNEI. The ends lost 3 bases at V and 5 bases at J; junction bases unmatched: 10. The CDR3 covers 16 residues.

The chain couples TRBV24-1 to TRBJ2-2; 7 bases align to TRBD2. The CDR3 consists of 20 residues. V lost 4 bases, J lost 2 bases, and 18 bases stayed unmatched. Per germline, CDR1 KGHDR and CDR2 SFDVKD. The CDR3 sequence is CATSEGLLKAGRPNTGELFF. The CDR3 DNA follows: TGTGCCACCAGTGAAGGTCTCTTGAAAGCGGGGCGACCTAACACCGGGGAGCTGTTTTTT.

This chain joins TRBV7-7 and TRBJ2-1, with a weak D call TRBD2 (6 bases). The CDR3 is 13 residues long. V lost 0 bases to trimming and J lost 6 bases, with 6 bases between them. Germline assignment: CDR1 SSHAT and CDR2 FNYEAQ (reference sequence). The CDR3: CASSLASGNEQFF. CDR3 in DNA: TGTGCCAGCAGCTTAGCTAGCGGCAATGAGCAGTTCTTC.

The chain carries TRBV9 and TRBJ2-1, with a weak D call TRBD1 (6 bases). The V gene lost 3 bases and the J gene lost 4 bases, with 11 bases spanning the gap. Germline V gene lookup returns CDR1 SGDLS and CDR2 YYNGEE. CDR3 length: 14 residues. The CDR3 region is CASSEHRGYNEQFF. In DNA form, the CDR3 reads TGTGCCAGCAGCGAGCATAGGGGGTACAATGAGCAGTTCTTC.